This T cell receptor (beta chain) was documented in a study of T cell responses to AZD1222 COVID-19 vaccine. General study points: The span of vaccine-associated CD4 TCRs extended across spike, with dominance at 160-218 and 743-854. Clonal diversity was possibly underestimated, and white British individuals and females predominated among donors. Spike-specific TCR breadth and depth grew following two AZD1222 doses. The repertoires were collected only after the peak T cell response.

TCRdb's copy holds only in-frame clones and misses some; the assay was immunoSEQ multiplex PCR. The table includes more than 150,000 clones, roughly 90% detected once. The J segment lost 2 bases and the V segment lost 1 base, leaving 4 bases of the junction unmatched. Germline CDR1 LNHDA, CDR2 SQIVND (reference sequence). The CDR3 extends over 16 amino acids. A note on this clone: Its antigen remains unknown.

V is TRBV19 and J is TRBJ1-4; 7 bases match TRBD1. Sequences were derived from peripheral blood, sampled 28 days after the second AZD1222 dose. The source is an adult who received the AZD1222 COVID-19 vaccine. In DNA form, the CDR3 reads TGTGCCAGTAGTATAGTCAGGGGGACTACTAATGAAAAACTGTTTTTT. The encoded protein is CASSIVRGTTNEKLFF.